The clone carrying this T cell receptor beta chain was seen only once. The sample contains more than one DNA sequence encoding this CDR3. This record comes from a study of blood T cell repertoires in COVID-19. The overall study: Researchers got acute and convalescent COVID-19 samples from the United States, Italy and Spain.

Participant ages covered about 18 to 95 years across 25 or so US areas. Either two negative PCRs, clearance, or symptom resolution qualified Cohort 3 donors as recovered. This CDR3 region has 14 residues. Germline CDR1 is SNHLY and CDR2 is FYNNEI. Deletions cut 7 bases from V and 0 bases from J, with 7 bases between. Generated by immunoSEQ multiplex PCR, the TCRdb table keeps only in-frame clones and is missing some. The data show a few hundred thousand clones, with approximately 85% seen just once and more than 3.5% held by the top ten. The sample was PBMCs or T cells enriched from blood (not recorded which). The TCR was taken from a woman in her 30s who had recovered from COVID-19. The V and J genes are TRBV2 and TRBJ2-6; tentatively, D is TRBD2 (6 bases). CDR3 in DNA: TGTGCCAGCACGGGGGACTCTGGGGCCAACGTCCTGACTTTC. Its translation: CASTGDSGANVLTF.